The subject of this entry is one T cell receptor beta chain. The sample comes from a study of cytotoxic CD8 clonotypes in ibrutinib-treated CLL. Study-level background: The cohort had about a dozen relapsed/refractory and around 15 treatment-naive patients, 17 to 18 IGHV unmutated. Outcomes included around 25 partial and 2 complete responses; after median roughly 66 months, 14 stayed remitted and around 12 progressed.

Profiling relied on immunoSEQ multiplex PCR, and the TCRdb table lists in-frame clones only, not all of them. The sample has 53,000 or so clones, approximately 54% seen once; the top ten hold approximately 24%. V dropped 1 base and J dropped 5; count of bases not matched to a gene: 5. Per germline, CDR1 SGHNT and CDR2 YYREEE (reference sequence). The CDR3 spans 14 residues. This clonotype was obtained from a human donor with chronic lymphocytic leukemia. The sequencing used PBMCs, collected at disease progression, from a patient treated with ibrutinib. The chain is built from TRBV5-4 and TRBJ2-7; 8 bases are a match to TRBD1. As DNA, the CDR3 is TGTGCCAGCAGCTTGCCAGGGGGCACGCACGAGCAGTACTTC. It encodes CASSLPGGTHEQYF.